Below, one TCR beta chain is given with its context. The antigen is unknown. Generated by immunoSEQ multiplex PCR, the TCRdb table keeps only in-frame clones and is missing some. The sample contains just over 2,000,000 clones, 90% to 95% of which appear only once. Germline V gene sequence: CDR1 SNHLY, CDR2 FYNNEI. V lost 0 bases and J 4 bases, leaving 12 bases between the germline ends. This CDR3 is 16 amino acids long. This record belongs to a study of shared clonotypes between healthy human individuals. Broader study findings: Naive subsets generally exceeded memory subsets in estimated richness.

The sequence was collected from a young man in good health. Sequencing input: naive CD4+ T cells sorted from blood. This sample's subset: CD45RA+ positively selected. The genes are TRBV2 and TRBJ2-2, with D uncertain. The CDR3 region is CASSEASRSVTGELFF. The CDR3 DNA follows: TGTGCCAGCAGTGAAGCGTCCAGGTCGGTCACCGGGGAGCTGTTTTTT.